This T cell receptor (beta chain) derives from a study of cytomegalovirus exposure and HLA in healthy donors. Notes on the study in general: Sequencing depth roughly uniform across donors was assumed in presence/absence analyses. Through in vitro validation, three CMV-associated chains were shown to be specific for CMV antigens.

As to this clone: Its antigen is not known.

These donors counted as nominally healthy when sampled, but unrecorded immune exposures were likely. The germline V and J ends were trimmed by 4 bases and 6 bases, with 13 bases remaining between them. This CDR3 region has 14 residues. Per germline, CDR1 MNHEY and CDR2 SMNVEV (reference sequence). The PCR had 60 Vbeta and 13 Jbeta primers. The data were produced by immunoSEQ multiplex PCR, yet TCRdb's version contains in-frame clones alone and is incomplete. The table shows 150,000 to 200,000 clones, with around 77% occurring only once. Specimen: PBMCs. This TCR was sampled from a man in his thirties or forties in good health and CMV-seronegative. The V gene is TRBV27, the J gene TRBJ1-5; D may be TRBD1 (6 bases). The CDR3 loop reads CASSSSTGIQPQHF. The CDR3 DNA follows: TGTGCCAGCAGTTCTTCCACAGGGATTCAGCCCCAGCATTTT.